The 20 T cell receptor beta chains reported below all come from one sample, sequenced in a study of CD8 T cells in Susac syndrome. Roughly 0.45 to 1 ug RNA was reverse transcribed with random hexamers. TCRdb itself ran the immunoSEQ multiplex PCR reads through MiXCR, one entry per CDR3 protein. Among about 150,000 distinct CDR3 sequences listed, approximately 95% were seen once. Sequenced input: CD4+ T cells from PBMCs. The receptors originated from a human donor with Susac syndrome.

The chain carries TRBV11-2 and TRBJ2-1; TRBD1 agrees at 8 bases. Unmatched junction bases numbered 7, after V lost 5 bases and J lost 7 bases. The CDR3 extends over 14 amino acids. The germline gives CDR1 SGHAT, CDR2 FQNNGV. DNA of the CDR3: TGTGCCAGCAGCCACCCAGGGGGCAGGAATGAGCAGTTCTTC. It encodes CASSHPGGRNEQFF.

V is TRBV7-2 and J is TRBJ1-6; no firm D call. V lost 0 bases, J lost 5 bases, and 8 bases lay in between. The CDR3 length is 15 residues. The germline V gene encodes CDR1 SGHTA and CDR2 FQGNSA. CDR3 region: CASSLAGPHNSPLHF. The CDR3 nucleotides are TGTGCCAGCAGCTTAGCGGGTCCCCATAATTCACCCCTCCACTTT.

CDR3: CASSLQEGNSPLHF. The CDR3 DNA is TGCGCCAGCAGTTTACAAGAGGGTAACTCACCCCTCCACTTT. The J gene is TRBJ1-6, the V gene TRBV5-1; D is undetermined. Germline V lookup: CDR1 SGHRS, CDR2 YFSETQ. V gave up 5 bases and J gave up 10 bases, with 16 bases separating them. This CDR3 is built from 14 residues.

This sequence joins TRBV5-1 and TRBJ2-3; TRBD1 might be the D (5 bases). The germline V gene encodes CDR1 SGHRS and CDR2 YFSETQ. The V gene lost 0 bases and the J gene lost 4 bases, with 12 bases spanning the gap. The CDR3 runs to 15 residues. CDR3 coding DNA: TGCGCCAGCAGCTTGGTTGGGGCCAGGCCAGATACGCAGTATTTT. It yields the protein CASSLVGARPDTQYF. The full variable domain, completed using reference TRBV5-1 and TRBJ2-3, is KAGVTQTPRYLIKTRGQQVTLSCSPISGHRSVSWYQQTPGQGLQFLFEYFSETQRNKGNFPGRFSGRQFSNSRSEMNVSTLELGDSALYLCASSLVGARPDTQYFGPGTRLTVL.

The V call is TRBV18, the J call TRBJ1-5; 7 positions match TRBD1. V trimming: 2 bases; J trimming: 3 bases; junction bases outside the gene matches: 7. Per germline, CDR1 KGHSH and CDR2 LQKENI. The CDR3 has 16 residues. CDR3 coding DNA: TGTGCCAGCTCACCATCAAAGACAGGGAACAATCAGCCCCAGCATTTT. This encodes CASSPSKTGNNQPQHF.

This chain uses TRBV20-1 with TRBJ2-5, with unresolved D. CDR1 is DFQATT, CDR2 SNEGSKA, per germline (reference sequence). Trimming cost V 0 bases and J 3 bases, with 2 bases left between them. The CDR3 has 11 residues. The CDR3 DNA is TGCAGTGCTAGAGACGAAGAGACCCAGTACTTC. Protein sequence: CSARDEETQYF.

Of note for this clonotype: Germline and junction disagree at one end, which may indicate a read error. The V call is TRBV13, the J call TRBJ2-7, with D possibly matching TRBD1 (6 bases). The CDR3 loop spans 14 amino acids. Germline V lookup: CDR1 PRHDT, CDR2 FYEKMQ (reference sequence). The CDR3 loop reads CDSSLDSRSYEQYF. The CDR3 DNA follows: TGTGACAGCAGCCTGGACAGTCGCTCCTACGAGCAGTACTTC.

This chain links TRBV2 with TRBJ2-7; 11 nucleotides match TRBD1. Germline loops: CDR1 SNHLY, CDR2 FYNNEI. The CDR3 contains 14 residues. The ends lost 8 bases at V and 5 bases at J; junction bases unmatched: 8. The CDR3 nucleotides read TGTGCCAGCGGCGAGGACAGGGGGCGGAACGAGCAGTACTTC. Translating it yields CASGEDRGRNEQYF.

The chain has TRBV9 and TRBJ2-7; D may be TRBD1 (6 bases). V was cut by 0 bases and J by 0 bases, with 7 bases left in between. Germline CDR1 SGDLS, CDR2 YYNGEE. The CDR3 runs 14 residues. CDR3 residues: CASSVGTDSYEQYF. DNA for the CDR3: TGTGCCAGCAGCGTAGGGACAGACTCCTACGAGCAGTACTTC.

This rearrangement joins TRBV19 to TRBJ2-7, with D possibly TRBD1 on 7 matching bases. CDR1 is LNHDA and CDR2 is SQIVND in the germline V gene (reference sequence). The CDR3 has 15 residues. Trimming left V 1 base short and J 3 bases short, with 13 bases between. In DNA, the CDR3 is TGTGCCAGTAGTATAGCCGACAGGGAGGTCTACGAGCAGTACTTC. This encodes CASSIADREVYEQYF.

The rearrangement joins TRBV4-3 to TRBJ2-2; D gene ambiguous. The V end was cut by 0 bases, the J end by 12 bases, with 11 bases between. Germline assignment: CDR1 LGHNA and CDR2 YSLEER. The length of the CDR3 is 13 residues. The CDR3 spells CASSQDGPGQLFF. Here the CDR3 DNA reads TGCGCCAGCAGCCAAGATGGGCCCGGTCAGCTGTTTTTT.

This clonotype was seen a single time. This sequence joins TRBV5-1 and TRBJ2-5; D unresolved. Trimming took off 0 bases at V and 2 bases at J, with 11 bases between the two ends. Germline V lookup: CDR1 SGHRS, CDR2 YFSETQ. The CDR3 extends over 15 amino acids. The CDR3 nucleotides read TGCGCCAGCAGCTTGGCGTCACAGCAACAAGAGACCCAGTACTTC. Translated, it gives CASSLASQQQETQYF. Full variable domain (rest looked up from reference TRBV5-1 and TRBJ2-5): KAGVTQTPRYLIKTRGQQVTLSCSPISGHRSVSWYQQTPGQGLQFLFEYFSETQRNKGNFPGRFSGRQFSNSRSEMNVSTLELGDSALYLCASSLASQQQETQYFGPGTRLLVL.

The chain uses TRBV23-1 and TRBJ1-2; tentative D call: TRBD1 (5 bases). TRBV23-1 is designated an ORF whose function remains uncertain. This CDR3 comprises 13 residues. Between the trimmed V and J ends, which lost 7 bases and 8 bases, there was a span of 17 bases. The DNA of the CDR3 is TGCGCCAGCACCAAATCCCAGGGAGGAGGCTACACCTTC. Residues: CASTKSQGGGYTF.

The chain couples TRBV6-2 or TRBV6-3 to TRBJ2-7; weak D call: TRBD2 (6 bases). Germline V gene sequence: CDR1 MNHEY, CDR2 SVGEGT. The CDR3 is 17 residues long. Between the trimmed V and J ends, which lost 2 bases and 5 bases, there was a span of 22 bases. CDR3 loop: CASSYPIAGTRRDEQYF. The CDR3 DNA follows: TGTGCCAGCAGTTACCCCATCGCCGGGACCCGGAGGGACGAGCAGTACTTC.

V and J are TRBV7-3 and TRBJ2-7; tentative D call: TRBD2 (5 bases). V dropped 2 bases and J dropped 5 bases, with 13 bases sitting between them. Per germline, CDR1 SGHTA and CDR2 FQGTGA. There are 14 residues in the CDR3. The CDR3 region is CASSLALAGHEQYF. The CDR3 DNA is TGTGCCAGCAGCTTAGCGCTGGCGGGCCACGAGCAGTACTTC.

The chain has TRBV6-1 and TRBJ2-5; D call uncertain. V was pared by 6 bases and J by 0 bases, with 17 bases between. The germline V gene encodes CDR1 MNHNS and CDR2 SASEGT. This CDR3 contains 16 residues. This chain's CDR3 is CASRSGIVVHQETQYF. The CDR3 DNA reads as TGTGCCAGCAGAAGTGGTATTGTAGTACACCAAGAGACCCAGTACTTC.

This clonotype was counted a few times. V usage is TRBV6-5 and J usage is TRBJ1-1, with no clear D. V gave up 4 bases and J gave up 5 bases, with 5 bases separating them. The CDR3 is made up of 11 amino acids. Germline lookup yields CDR1 MNHEY and CDR2 SVGAGI. DNA of the CDR3: TGTGCCAGCAGTTCTCCTACTGAAGCTTTCTTT. Its translation is CASSSPTEAFF.

V and J are TRBV29-1 and TRBJ2-3; D ambiguous. This CDR3 spans 11 amino acids. Looked up from germline, CDR1 is SQVTM and CDR2 is ANQGSEA. The DNA of the CDR3 is TGCAGAATCTCCAAGGGCGATACGCAGTATTTT. It is translated as CRISKGDTQYF.

The chain employs TRBV7-2 and TRBJ1-2, with 10 bases lining up with TRBD1. Germline V CDR1 and CDR2: SGHTA, FQGNSA. Trimming removed 4 bases from V and 6 bases from J; junction bases left unmatched: 8. The CDR3 covers 15 residues. The CDR3 DNA reads as TGTGCCAGCAGCTCCCTGGCCGGGACAGGGGATGGCTACACCTTC. This codes for CASSSLAGTGDGYTF.

V gene TRBV7-8 combines with J gene TRBJ2-4; D ambiguous. The CDR3 extends over 13 amino acids. Germline CDR1 is SGHVS and CDR2 is FQNEAQ. Deletions cut 1 base from V and 6 bases from J, with 7 bases between. CDR3 protein: CASSLGQLNIQYF. DNA of the CDR3: TGTGCCAGCAGCTTAGGGCAGCTAAACATTCAGTACTTC. Drawing the rest from reference TRBV7-8 and TRBJ2-4, the complete variable domain is GAGVSQSPRYKVAKRGQDVALRCDPISGHVSLFWYQQALGQGPEFLTYFQNEAQLDKSGLPSDRFFAERPEGSVSTLKIQRTQQEDSAVYLCASSLGQLNIQYFGAGTRLSVL.